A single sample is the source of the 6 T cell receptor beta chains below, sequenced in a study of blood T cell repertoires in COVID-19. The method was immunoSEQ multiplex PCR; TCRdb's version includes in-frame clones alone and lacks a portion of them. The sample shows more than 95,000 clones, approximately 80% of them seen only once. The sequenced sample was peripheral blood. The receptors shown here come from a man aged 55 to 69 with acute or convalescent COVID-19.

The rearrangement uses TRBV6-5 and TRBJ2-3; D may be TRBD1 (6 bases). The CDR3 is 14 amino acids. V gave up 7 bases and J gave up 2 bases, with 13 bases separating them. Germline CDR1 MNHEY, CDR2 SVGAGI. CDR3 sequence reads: CASKAGQPTDTQYF. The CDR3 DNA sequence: TGTGCCAGCAAAGCAGGACAGCCCACAGATACGCAGTATTTT.

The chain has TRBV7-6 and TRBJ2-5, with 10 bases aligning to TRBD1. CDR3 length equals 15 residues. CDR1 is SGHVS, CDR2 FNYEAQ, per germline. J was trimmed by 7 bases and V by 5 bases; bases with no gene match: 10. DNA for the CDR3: TGTGCCAGCAGCCCCACGGACAGGGGGAGGGGGACCCAGTACTTC. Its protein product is CASSPTDRGRGTQYF. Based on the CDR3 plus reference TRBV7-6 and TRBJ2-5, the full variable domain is GAGVSQSPRYKVTKRGQDVALRCDPISGHVSLYWYRQALGQGPEFLTYFNYEAQQDKSGLPNDRFSAERPEGSISTLTIQRTEQRDSAMYRCASSPTDRGRGTQYFGPGTRLLVL.

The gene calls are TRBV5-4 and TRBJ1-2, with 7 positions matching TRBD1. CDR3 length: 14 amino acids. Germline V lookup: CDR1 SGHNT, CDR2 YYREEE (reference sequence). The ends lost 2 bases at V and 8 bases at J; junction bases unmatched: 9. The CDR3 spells CASSFDREGGGYTF. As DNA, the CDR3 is TGTGCCAGCAGCTTTGACAGGGAAGGAGGAGGCTACACCTTC.

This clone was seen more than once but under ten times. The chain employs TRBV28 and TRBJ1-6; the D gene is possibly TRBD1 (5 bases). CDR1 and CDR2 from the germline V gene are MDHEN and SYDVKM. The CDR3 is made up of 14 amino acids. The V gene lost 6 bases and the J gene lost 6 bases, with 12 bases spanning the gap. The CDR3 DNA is TGTGCCAGCAGAAATATGGGGGGTAATTCACCCCTCCACTTT. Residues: CASRNMGGNSPLHF.

CDR3 in DNA: TGCAGCGTTGAATACTTTCAAAGCTTCTATGAGCAGTTCTTC. This encodes CSVEYFQSFYEQFF. The chain uses TRBV29-1 and TRBJ2-1; D call uncertain. With 2 bases removed from V and 8 bases from J, the gap between germline ends came to 16 bases. CDR1 is SQVTM and CDR2 is ANQGSEA in the germline V gene. There are 14 residues in the CDR3.

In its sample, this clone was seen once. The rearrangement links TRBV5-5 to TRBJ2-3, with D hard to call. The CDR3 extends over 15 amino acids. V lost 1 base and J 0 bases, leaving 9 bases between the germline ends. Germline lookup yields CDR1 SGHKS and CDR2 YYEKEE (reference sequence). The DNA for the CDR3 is TGTGCCAGCAGCTTGCCGAGCCTTAGCACAGATACGCAGTATTTT. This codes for CASSLPSLSTDTQYF.